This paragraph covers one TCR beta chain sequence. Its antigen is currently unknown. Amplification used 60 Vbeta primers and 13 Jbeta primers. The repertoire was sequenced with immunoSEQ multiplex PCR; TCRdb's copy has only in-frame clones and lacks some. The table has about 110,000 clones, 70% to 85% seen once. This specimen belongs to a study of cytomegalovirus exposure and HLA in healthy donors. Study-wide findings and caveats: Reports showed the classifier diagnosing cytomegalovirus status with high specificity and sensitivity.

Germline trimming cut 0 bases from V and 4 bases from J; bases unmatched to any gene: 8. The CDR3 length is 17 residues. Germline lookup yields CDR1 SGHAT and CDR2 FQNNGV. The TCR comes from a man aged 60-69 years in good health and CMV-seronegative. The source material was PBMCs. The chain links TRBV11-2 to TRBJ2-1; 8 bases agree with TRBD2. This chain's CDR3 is CASSLDRVGGGYNEQFF. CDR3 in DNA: TGTGCCAGCAGCTTAGATCGAGTCGGGGGGGGTTACAATGAGCAGTTCTTC.